This T cell receptor beta chain was identified during a study of blood T cells in healthy people across ages. At the level of the study: Per two T cells, template switching captured roughly one barcoded beta molecule.

This clonotype has only a few counts. Trimming cost V 4 bases and J 9 bases, with 19 bases left between them. This CDR3 has 14 residues. Per the germline V gene, CDR1 is MNHEY and CDR2 is SMNVEV (reference sequence). A sample-barcoded 5' primer and a J-beta primer mix were used in a second PCR of roughly 7 to 11 cycles. TCRdb re-called the 5' RACE reads through MiXCR, storing one row per CDR3 protein. Among about 540,000 distinct CDR3 sequences listed, less than 25% were seen once. The same sample was also used in a study of T cells of mothers and their children.

Specimen: blood. The receptor was derived from a boy aged 10-17 years in good health. The J gene is TRBJ2-7, the V gene TRBV27; the D gene is possibly TRBD2 (5 bases). CDR3 nucleotides: TGTGCCAGCAGTTGGAGACTGGGCGGGCTACCGCAGTACTTC. Encoded protein: CASSWRLGGLPQYF.